This TCR beta chain was captured in a study of identical twins. Everyone who gave samples was a healthy Caucasian. TCRdb re-called the 5' RACE reads with MiXCR, one entry per CDR3 protein. Of 230,000 or so distinct CDR3 sequences in the sample, about 9% were seen once. This CDR3 is 14 amino acids long. CDR1 and CDR2 (germline): MNHEY, SMNVEV (reference sequence). V was pared by 2 bases and J by 2 bases, with 10 bases between. This clonotype was found a few times. What it recognizes is unknown. Study conclusions and caveats: There was more out-of-frame TCR alpha sharing in monozygotic twins than models estimated. Out-of-frame alpha sequences that twins shared showed excess low generation probability.

This sample was also put to use in a study of yellow fever vaccine responses in identical twins.

The receptor's source is a woman under 30 in good health. The sequenced sample was CD8+ T cells sorted from blood. The V and J genes are TRBV27 and TRBJ2-7; D is possibly TRBD1 or TRBD2 (6 bases each). CDR3 sequence reads: CASSLMRGAYEQYF. CDR3 DNA sequence: TGTGCCAGCAGTTTAATGAGGGGGGCCTACGAGCAGTACTTC.